The 5 T cell receptor beta chains below were found in one sample sequenced in a study of CD8 T cells in ankylosing spondylitis. A single record per CDR3 protein comes from TCRdb applying MiXCR to the 5' RACE reads. Found here are some 8,600 distinct CDR3 sequences, roughly 3.9% of them singletons; the top ten hold roughly a tenth. Sequences were obtained from blood, either unsorted or a sorted T cell fraction (not recorded which). These receptors were taken from a female donor with ankylosing spondylitis or in good health (not recorded which).

This clonotype has at least ten counts. The genes are TRBV9 and TRBJ2-1, with TRBD2 identical over 9 bases. CDR3 length: 14 amino acids. V was clipped by 4 bases and J by 4 bases; unmatched bases: 3. Germline assignment: CDR1 SGDLS and CDR2 YYNGEE. DNA for the CDR3: TGTGCCAGCAGCAGGCGGGGGGGGTACAATGAGCAGTTCTTC. Translating it yields CASSRRGGYNEQFF.

This clonotype is classed as medium-sized (0.01 to 0.1%). This chain's CDR3 is CASSVGTGHYEQYF. For the CDR3, the DNA is TGTGCCAGCAGCGTCGGGACAGGGCACTACGAGCAGTACTTC. V gene TRBV9 combines with J gene TRBJ2-7; 9 nucleotides line up with TRBD1. The CDR3 sequence is 14 residues long. V was clipped by 2 bases and J by 3 bases; unmatched bases: 3. The germline CDR1 and CDR2 sequences are SGDLS and YYNGEE.

In its sample, this clonotype was seen many times. This chain links TRBV9 with TRBJ2-2, with D possibly TRBD1 on 5 matching bases. The CDR3 is 16 residues long. The V and J ends lost 2 bases and 3 bases respectively, with 14 bases between them. Per germline, CDR1 SGDLS and CDR2 YYNGEE. As DNA, the CDR3 is TGTGCCAGCAGCGTGTGGGGCAGGGCCGACACCGGGGAGCTGTTTTTT. This translates into CASSVWGRADTGELFF.

Within the sample, this clonotype is medium-sized. The chain uses TRBV9 and TRBJ1-2; 9 nucleotides align to TRBD1. In germline, CDR1 is SGDLS, CDR2 YYNGEE. V lost 4 bases and J lost 4; bases outside the gene matches: 8. The CDR3 contains 15 residues. This chain's CDR3 is CASSSDDRGAYGYTF. The CDR3 bases are TGTGCCAGCAGCTCAGACGACAGGGGGGCCTATGGCTACACCTTC.

This clonotype is medium-sized in the sample. V is TRBV9 and J is TRBJ2-1; TRBD2 aligns across 8 bases. The CDR3 spans 14 residues. With V trimmed by 3 bases and J by 8 bases, 7 bases remained unmatched. The V gene's germline CDR1 is SGDLS and CDR2 YYNGEE. The CDR3 reads CASSAGLAGDEQFF. CDR3 DNA sequence: TGTGCCAGCAGCGCCGGACTAGCCGGGGATGAGCAGTTCTTC.